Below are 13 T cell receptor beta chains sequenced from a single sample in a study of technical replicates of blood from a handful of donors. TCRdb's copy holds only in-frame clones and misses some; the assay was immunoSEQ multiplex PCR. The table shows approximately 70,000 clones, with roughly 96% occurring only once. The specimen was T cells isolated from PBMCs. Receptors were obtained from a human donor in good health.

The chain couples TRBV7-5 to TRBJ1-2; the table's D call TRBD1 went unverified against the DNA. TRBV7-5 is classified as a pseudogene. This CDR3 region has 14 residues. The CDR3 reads CVRSPTTYRGSYTF. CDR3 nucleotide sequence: TGTGTCAGAAGCCCTACGACCTACAGGGGGAGCTACACCTTC.

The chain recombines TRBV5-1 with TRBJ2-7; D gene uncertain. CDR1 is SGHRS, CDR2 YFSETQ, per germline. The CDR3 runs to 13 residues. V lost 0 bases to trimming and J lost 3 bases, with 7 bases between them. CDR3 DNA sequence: TGCGCCAGCAGCTTGGCCAGGCGCTACGAGCAGTACTTC. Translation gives CASSLARRYEQYF.

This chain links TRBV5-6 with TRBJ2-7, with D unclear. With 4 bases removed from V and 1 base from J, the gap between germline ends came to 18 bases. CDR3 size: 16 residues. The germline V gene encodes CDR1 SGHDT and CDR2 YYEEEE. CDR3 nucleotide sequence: TGTGCCAGCAGCCCTCTTATTGCAGGTCTATCCTACGAGCAGTACTTC. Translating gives CASSPLIAGLSYEQYF.

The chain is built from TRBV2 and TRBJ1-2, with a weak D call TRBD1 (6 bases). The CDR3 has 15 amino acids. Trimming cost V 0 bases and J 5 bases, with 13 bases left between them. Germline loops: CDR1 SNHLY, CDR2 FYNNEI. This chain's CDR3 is CASSEASRGLYGYTF. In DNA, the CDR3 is TGTGCCAGCAGTGAAGCCTCCAGGGGCCTGTATGGCTACACCTTC.

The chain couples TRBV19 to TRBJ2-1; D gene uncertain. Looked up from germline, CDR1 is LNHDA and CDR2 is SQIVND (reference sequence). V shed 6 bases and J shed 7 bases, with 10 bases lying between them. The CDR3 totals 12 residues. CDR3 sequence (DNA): TGTGCCAGTAGCATGTTAGCTAATGAGCAGTTCTTC. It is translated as CASSMLANEQFF.

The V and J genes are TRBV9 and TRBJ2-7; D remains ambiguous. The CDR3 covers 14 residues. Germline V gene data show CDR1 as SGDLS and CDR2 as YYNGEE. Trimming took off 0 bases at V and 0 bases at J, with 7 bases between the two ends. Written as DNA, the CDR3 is TGTGCCAGCAGCGTAGCGACAAACTCCTACGAGCAGTACTTC. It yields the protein CASSVATNSYEQYF.

Here the CDR3 reads CASSVAVGQETQYF. DNA for the CDR3: TGTGCCAGCAGCGTAGCTGTCGGCCAAGAGACCCAGTACTTC. The genes are TRBV9 and TRBJ2-5, with unresolved D. V was trimmed by 0 bases and J by 1 base, leaving 7 bases between them. The CDR3 runs to 14 residues. Looked up from germline, CDR1 is SGDLS and CDR2 is YYNGEE.

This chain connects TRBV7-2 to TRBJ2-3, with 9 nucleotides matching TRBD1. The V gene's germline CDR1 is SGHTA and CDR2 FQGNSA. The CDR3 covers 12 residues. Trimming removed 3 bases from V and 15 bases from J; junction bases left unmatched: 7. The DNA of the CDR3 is TGTGCCAGCAGCTTTACCGGGACAGGGATATATTTT. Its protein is CASSFTGTGIYF.

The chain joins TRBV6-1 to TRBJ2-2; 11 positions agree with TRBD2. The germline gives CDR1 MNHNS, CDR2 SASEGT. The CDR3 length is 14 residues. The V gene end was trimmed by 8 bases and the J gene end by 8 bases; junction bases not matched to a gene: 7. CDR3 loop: CASGKLAGAGELFF. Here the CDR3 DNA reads TGTGCCAGCGGAAAACTAGCGGGAGCTGGGGAGCTGTTTTTT.

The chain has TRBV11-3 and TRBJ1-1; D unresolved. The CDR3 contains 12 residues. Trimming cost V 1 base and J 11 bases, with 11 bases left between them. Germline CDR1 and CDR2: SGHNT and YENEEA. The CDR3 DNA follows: TGTGCCAGCAGCTTAGGCCGAGGGAGGGCTTTCTTT. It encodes CASSLGRGRAFF.

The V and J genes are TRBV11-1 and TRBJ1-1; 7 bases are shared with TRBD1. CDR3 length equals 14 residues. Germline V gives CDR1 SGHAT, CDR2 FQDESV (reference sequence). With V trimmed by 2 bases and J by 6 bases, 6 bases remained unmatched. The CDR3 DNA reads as TGTGCCAGCAGCTTAAAGCGACAGGGCCCTGAAGCTTTCTTT. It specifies CASSLKRQGPEAFF.

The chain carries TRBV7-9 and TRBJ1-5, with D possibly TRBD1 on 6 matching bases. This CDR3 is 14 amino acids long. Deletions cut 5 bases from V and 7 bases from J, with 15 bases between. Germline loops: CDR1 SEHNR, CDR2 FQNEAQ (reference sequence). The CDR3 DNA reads TGTGCCAGCAGCCCGAACAGGGACGTACAGCCCCAGCATTTT. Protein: CASSPNRDVQPQHF.

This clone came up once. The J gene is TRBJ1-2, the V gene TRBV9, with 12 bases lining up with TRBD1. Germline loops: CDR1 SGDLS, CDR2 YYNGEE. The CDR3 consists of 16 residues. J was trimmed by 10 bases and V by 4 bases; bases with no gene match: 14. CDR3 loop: CASSPGGTGGASSYTF. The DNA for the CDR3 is TGTGCCAGCAGCCCGGGTGGGACAGGGGGCGCCTCATCCTACACCTTC.